A selection of T cell receptor beta chains follows, all from one sample in a study of CD8+ T cells in alopecia areata. TCRdb's table, derived via immunoSEQ multiplex PCR, lists solely in-frame clones and lacks some. The table records about 110,000 clones, under 60% of them present only once. Input material: NKG2D-low CD8+ T cells sorted from blood. These receptors were taken from a human donor with alopecia areata. Both conserved end residues are part of each CDR3. The D gene is left open where the match is weak. The size of a clone is reported for some rows only, either as once, few or many, or as a class for expanded clones.

clone_size j_call v_call d_call cdr3_nt cdr3_aa
- TRBJ2-7 TRBV20-1 - TGCAGTGCTAGAGATGTGGGGGAGCAGTACTTC CSARDVGEQYF
few TRBJ1-6 TRBV6-5 - TGTGCCAGCAGATCCACAGGGAATTCACCCCTCCACTTT CASRSTGNSPLHF
few TRBJ2-7 TRBV2 TRBD2 TGTGCCAGCAGTGAAGCGGACCTCGGGGGGTGGGAGCAGTACTTC CASSEADLGGWEQYF
- TRBJ2-1 TRBV11-1 - TGTGCCAGCAGCTTGGTGCGGACTTTCCCCTACAATGAGCAGTTCTTC CASSLVRTFPYNEQFF
- TRBJ1-1 TRBV6-5 - TGTGCCAGCAGCCCAAGGGGGAACACTGAAGCTTTCTTT CASSPRGNTEAFF
few TRBJ1-4 TRBV15 TRBD1 TGTGCCACCCGGGACAGAAATGAAAAACTGTTTTTT CATRDRNEKLFF
- TRBJ1-2 TRBV2 - TGTGCCAGCAGTGAAAGGGATCGGGGAGGCAGTGGCTACACCTTC CASSERDRGGSGYTF
- TRBJ2-7 TRBV4-1 - TGCGCCAGCAGCCAAGGGGTCGAGGGCTACGAGCAGTACTTC CASSQGVEGYEQYF
- TRBJ2-3 TRBV4-2 TRBD2 TGTGCCAGCAGCCCTGAAGCGGGAGTGGGGGATACGCAGTATTTT CASSPEAGVGDTQYF
- TRBJ2-2 TRBV7-8 - TGTGCCAGCAGCTTAGTTGTATGGACAGCTGCCGGGGAGCTGTTTTTT CASSLVVWTAAGELFF
once TRBJ1-5 TRBV27 - TGTGCCAGCGGATCCGGGGCGTGGCAGCCCCAGCATTTT CASGSGAWQPQHF
- TRBJ2-3 TRBV25-1 - TGTGCCAGCAGCCGGGGAACGGATACGCAGTATTTT CASSRGTDTQYF
many TRBJ2-3 TRBV7-6 - TGTGCCAGCAGCCAAGCAGGGGGGGGCACAGATACGCAGTATTTT CASSQAGGGTDTQYF
- TRBJ2-7 TRBV28 - TGTGCCAGCAGTTCACAGAGACTAATGGAGCAGTACTTC CASSSQRLMEQYF
- TRBJ1-1 TRBV15 - TGTGCCACCAGCAGCGATCAAGACTCGAACACTGAAGCTTTCTTT CATSSDQDSNTEAFF
- TRBJ2-3 TRBV27 TRBD2 TGTGCCAGCAGTTTATCTGGCGGGAGGGCCTCGGATACGCAGTATTTT CASSLSGGRASDTQYF
few TRBJ2-2 TRBV29-1 - TGCAGCGTTCGTTGGGGGGGCGGCGGCGGGGAGCTGTTTTTT CSVRWGGGGGELFF
- TRBJ2-7 TRBV6-4 TRBD2 TGTGCCAGCAGTGACTGGACTAGCGGGAGTCGGGTGGGGCAGTACTTC CASSDWTSGSRVGQYF
few TRBJ1-2 TRBV15 TRBD1 TGTGCCACCAGCGGCCGGGACAGGGGAGTTTATGGCTACACCTTC CATSGRDRGVYGYTF
- TRBJ2-3 TRBV6-6 - TGTGCCAGCAGTTACTCTGGCGCAGATACGCAGTATTTT CASSYSGADTQYF
- TRBJ2-7 TRBV13 - TGTGCCAGCAGCTTAGGGAGGGGCGAGCAGTACTTC CASSLGRGEQYF
once TRBJ2-7 TRBV5-1 TRBD2 TGCGCCAGCAGCGGAGTAGCGGGTCCCTACGAGCAGTACTTC CASSGVAGPYEQYF
few TRBJ2-7 TRBV10-3 TRBD1 TGTGCCATCAGAGACAGGGGCGCTAGCTCCTACGAGCAGTACTTC CAIRDRGASSYEQYF
- TRBJ1-1 TRBV9 - TGTGCCAGCAGCGTAGATGGGGTAGTGTTGGTGAACACTGAAGCTTTCTTT CASSVDGVVLVNTEAFF
- TRBJ1-1 TRBV7-9 TRBD1 TGTGCCAGCAGCTGGGGACAGGAGAACACTGAAGCTTTCTTT CASSWGQENTEAFF
- TRBJ2-7 TRBV27 TRBD1 TGTGCCAGCAGTTACAGGGGTAGCTACGAGCAGTACTTC CASSYRGSYEQYF
- TRBJ2-7 TRBV7-9 - TGTGCCAGCAGCTTAGGTGGGGGGCGCGAGCAGTACTTC CASSLGGGREQYF
- TRBJ1-4 TRBV4-1 TRBD1 TGCGCCAGCAGCCACGGGACAGGGGTGGAAAAACTGTTTTTT CASSHGTGVEKLFF
- TRBJ2-7 TRBV5-1 - TGCGCCAGCAGCTTGAGCCGGGATTACTCCTACGAGCAGTACTTC CASSLSRDYSYEQYF
- TRBJ2-5 TRBV4-2 - TGTGCCAGCAGCCAAGAGATCGTTAGGGAGACCCAGTACTTC CASSQEIVRETQYF
- TRBJ2-1 TRBV7-9 TRBD2 TGTGCCAGCAGCCCCGGGACTAGCGCGGTTAGCTCCTACAATGAGCAGTTCTTC CASSPGTSAVSSYNEQFF
- TRBJ1-4 TRBV27 - TGTGCCAGCATTGGGGAGGGAAAACTGTTTTTT CASIGEGKLFF
- TRBJ2-7 TRBV6-5 TRBD2 TGTGCCAGCACCGGCGGACTAGCGAGCGAGCAGTACTTC CASTGGLASEQYF
- TRBJ1-2 TRBV2 - TGTGCCAGCCTTCCGGGGTATGGCTACACCTTC CASLPGYGYTF
- TRBJ2-1 TRBV28 TRBD2 TGTGCCAGCAGTTTTAGCGGGAGTCCCTACAATGAGCAGTTCTTC CASSFSGSPYNEQFF
- TRBJ1-5 TRBV6-1 - TGTGCCAGCAGTGGTGGTGGAGGCAGGGAGGTGGATCAGCCCCAGCATTTT CASSGGGGREVDQPQHF
- TRBJ2-4 TRBV27 - TGTGCCAGCAGTTTATGGAGGGAGGACATTCAGTACTTC CASSLWREDIQYF
few TRBJ2-1 TRBV5-1 - TGCGCCAGCAGCTTGGTGTTGGGGGTTCATGAGCAGTTCTTC CASSLVLGVHEQFF
- TRBJ2-1 TRBV5-1 TRBD1 TGCGCCAGCAGACTCCCGGGACAGGGTTACAATGAGCAGTTCTTC CASRLPGQGYNEQFF
- TRBJ1-5 TRBV7-9 - TGTGCCAGCAACTTAACAAATCAGCCCCAGCATTTT CASNLTNQPQHF
few TRBJ2-1 TRBV7-9 - TGTGCCAGCAGCCCCTTTGGGAGAAGGTCCTACAATGAGCAGTTCTTC CASSPFGRRSYNEQFF
- TRBJ2-7 TRBV19 - TGTGCCAGTAGCCAGGGTTACGAGCAGTACTTC CASSQGYEQYF
- TRBJ2-1 TRBV9 TRBD2 TGTGCCAGCAGCGGTCTAGCGGGAGATAGGAGTGAGCAGTTCTTC CASSGLAGDRSEQFF
- TRBJ1-2 TRBV27 TRBD1 TGTGCCAGCAGTTTTGGAGGGGGCGGTTATGGCTACACCTTC CASSFGGGGYGYTF
- TRBJ2-5 TRBV5-1 - TGCGCCAGCAGCTTGGATTGGGGAGAGACCCAGTACTTC CASSLDWGETQYF
- TRBJ2-5 TRBV7-9 TRBD1 TGTGCCAGCAGCTCCCCGGGACAGGGGGCAGAGGAGACCCAGTACTTC CASSSPGQGAEETQYF
- TRBJ2-2 TRBV29-1 - TGCAGCGTTGAAGTAAGGGGGACGAACACCGGGGAGCTGTTTTTT CSVEVRGTNTGELFF
many TRBJ2-1 TRBV19 - TGTGCCAGTAGTATTCCGTTCAATGAGCAGTTCTTC CASSIPFNEQFF
few TRBJ2-7 TRBV27 - TGTGCCAGCAGAATTGGCTACGAGCAGTACTTC CASRIGYEQYF
- TRBJ2-1 TRBV2 - TGTGCCAGAACTGTATCCTACAATGAGCAGTTCTTC CARTVSYNEQFF
once TRBJ2-7 TRBV7-9 TRBD2 TGTGCCAGCAGCTTAGTACAGCTAGCGGGAGTGGGTATCTCCTACGAGCAGTACTTC CASSLVQLAGVGISYEQYF
once TRBJ2-7 TRBV9 TRBD2 TGTGCCAGCAGCGACAAAGCGGGAGGGGGCGAGCAGTACTTC CASSDKAGGGEQYF
once TRBJ2-1 TRBV28 - TGTGCCAGCAGTTTACTTATGTACAATGAGCAGTTCTTC CASSLLMYNEQFF
- TRBJ2-2 TRBV6-5 TRBD1 TGTGCCAGCAGTTTGGGGACAGGTCCGAACACCGGGGAGCTGTTTTTT CASSLGTGPNTGELFF